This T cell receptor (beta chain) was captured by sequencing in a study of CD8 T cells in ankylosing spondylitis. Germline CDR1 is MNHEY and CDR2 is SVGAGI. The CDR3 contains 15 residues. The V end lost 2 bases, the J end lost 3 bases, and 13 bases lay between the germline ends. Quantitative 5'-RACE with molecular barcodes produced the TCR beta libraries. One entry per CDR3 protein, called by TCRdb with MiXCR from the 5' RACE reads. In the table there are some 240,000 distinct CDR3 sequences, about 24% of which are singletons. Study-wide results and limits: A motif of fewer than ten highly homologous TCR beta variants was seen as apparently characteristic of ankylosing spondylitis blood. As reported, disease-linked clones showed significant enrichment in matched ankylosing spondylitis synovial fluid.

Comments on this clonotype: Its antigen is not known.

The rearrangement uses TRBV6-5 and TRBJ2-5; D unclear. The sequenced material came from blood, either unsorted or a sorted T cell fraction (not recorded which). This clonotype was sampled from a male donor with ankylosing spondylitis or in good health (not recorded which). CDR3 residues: CASSYHQFTEETQYF. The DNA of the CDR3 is TGTGCCAGCAGTTACCACCAATTCACCGAAGAGACCCAGTACTTC.